This entry describes one TCR beta chain. The CDR3 has 16 amino acids. V was pared by 3 bases and J by 0 bases, with 3 bases of the junction left unmatched. Germline-derived CDR1 and CDR2 are LNHNV and YYDKDF (reference sequence). This entry is derived from a study of blood T cell repertoires in COVID-19. Authors' methods: Estimates of nucleated cell counts were drawn from the amplification of reference gene primers. Only in-frame clones appear in the TCRdb table, and some are missing; sequencing was by immunoSEQ multiplex PCR. V and J calls plus clone size are reproduced from that table; the DNA served to infer D and trimming. The data hold a few hundred thousand clones, with 80% to 90% observed a single time.

Sequenced: PBMCs or T cells enriched from blood (not recorded which). The sequence was obtained from a woman between 35 and 50 years old with acute COVID-19. This chain connects TRBV15 to TRBJ2-3, with TRBD2 matching over 10 bases. This CDR3 reads CATSRELAGSTDTQYF. The CDR3 bases are TGTGCCACCAGCAGGGAACTAGCGGGAAGCACAGATACGCAGTATTTT.